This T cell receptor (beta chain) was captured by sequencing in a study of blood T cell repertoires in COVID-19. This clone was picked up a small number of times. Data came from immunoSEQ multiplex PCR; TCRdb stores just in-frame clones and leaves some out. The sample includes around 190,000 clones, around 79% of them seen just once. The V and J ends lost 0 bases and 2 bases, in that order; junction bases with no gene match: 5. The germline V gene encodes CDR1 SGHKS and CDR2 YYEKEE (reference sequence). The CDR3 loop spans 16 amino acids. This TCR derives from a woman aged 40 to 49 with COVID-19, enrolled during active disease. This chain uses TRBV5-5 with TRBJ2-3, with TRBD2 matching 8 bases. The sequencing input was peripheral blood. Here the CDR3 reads CASSLAGRGVTDTQYF. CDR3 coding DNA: TGTGCCAGCAGCTTGGCCGGGCGGGGGGTCACAGATACGCAGTATTTT.